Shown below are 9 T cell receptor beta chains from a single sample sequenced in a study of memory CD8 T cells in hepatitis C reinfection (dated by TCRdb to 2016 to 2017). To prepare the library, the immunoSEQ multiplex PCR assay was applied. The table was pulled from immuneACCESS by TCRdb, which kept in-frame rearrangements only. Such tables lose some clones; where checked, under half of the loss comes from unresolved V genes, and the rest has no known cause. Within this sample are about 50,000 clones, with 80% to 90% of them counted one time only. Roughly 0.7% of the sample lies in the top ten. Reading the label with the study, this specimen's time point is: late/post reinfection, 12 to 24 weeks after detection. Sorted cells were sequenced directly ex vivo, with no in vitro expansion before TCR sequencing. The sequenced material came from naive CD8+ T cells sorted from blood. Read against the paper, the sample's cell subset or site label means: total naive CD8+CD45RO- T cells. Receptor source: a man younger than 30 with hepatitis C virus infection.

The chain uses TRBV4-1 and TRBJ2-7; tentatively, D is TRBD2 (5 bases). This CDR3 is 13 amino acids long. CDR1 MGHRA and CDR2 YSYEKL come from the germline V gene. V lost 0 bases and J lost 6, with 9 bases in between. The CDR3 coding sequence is TGCGCCAGCAGCCAAGATCTAGGGAGCGAGCAGTACGTC. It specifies CASSQDLGSEQYV.

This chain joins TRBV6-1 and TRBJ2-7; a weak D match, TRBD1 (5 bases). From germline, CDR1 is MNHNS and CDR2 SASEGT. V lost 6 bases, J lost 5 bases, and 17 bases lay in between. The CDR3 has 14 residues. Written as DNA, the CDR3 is TGTGCCAGCAGGCCCTTGTGGGGCCTGAACGAGCAGTACTTC. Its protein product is CASRPLWGLNEQYF.

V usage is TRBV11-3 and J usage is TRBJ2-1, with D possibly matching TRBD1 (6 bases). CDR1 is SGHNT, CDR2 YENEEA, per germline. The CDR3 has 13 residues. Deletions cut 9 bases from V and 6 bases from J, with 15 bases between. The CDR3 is CARPDRLGNEQFF. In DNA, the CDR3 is TGTGCCAGACCAGACAGGCTGGGCAATGAGCAGTTCTTC.

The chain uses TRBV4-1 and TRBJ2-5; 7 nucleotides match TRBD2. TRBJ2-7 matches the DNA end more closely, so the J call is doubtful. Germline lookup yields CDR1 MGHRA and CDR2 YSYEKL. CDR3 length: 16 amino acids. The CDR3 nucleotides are TGCGCCAGCAGCCAAGGTGGAAGGGGAGGGACCTACGAGCAGTACTTC. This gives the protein CASSQGGRGGTYEQYF.

CDR3 nucleotides: TGTCCCCTCGGGAAGGGCCGCGGTAACACTGAAGCTTTCTTT. Amino acids: CPLGKGRGNTEAFF. The rearrangement links TRBV21-1 to TRBJ1-1. TRBV21-1 is a pseudogene. This CDR3 is 14 amino acids long.

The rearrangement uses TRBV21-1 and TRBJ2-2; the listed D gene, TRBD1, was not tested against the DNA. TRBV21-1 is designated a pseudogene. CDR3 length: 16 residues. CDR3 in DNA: TGTGCCAGCAGCAAAGTTCTACAGGGGGTGACCGGGGAGCTGTTTTTT. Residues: CASSKVLQGVTGELFF.

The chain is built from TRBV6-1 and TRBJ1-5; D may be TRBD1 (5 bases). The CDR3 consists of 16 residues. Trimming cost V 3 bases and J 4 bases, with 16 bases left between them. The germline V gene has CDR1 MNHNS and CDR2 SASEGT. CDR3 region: CASSDGPPRQNQPQHF. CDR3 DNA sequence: TGTGCCAGCAGTGATGGGCCTCCTAGACAGAATCAGCCCCAGCATTTT.

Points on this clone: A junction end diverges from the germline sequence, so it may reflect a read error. CDR3 loop: CAGSTEQGMSTEAFF. As DNA, the CDR3 is TGTGCCGGCAGCACTGAACAGGGGATGAGCACTGAAGCTTTCTTT. The chain is built from TRBV5-4 and TRBJ1-1; 7 bases are shared with TRBD1. This CDR3 region has 15 residues. The germline V gene has CDR1 SGHNT and CDR2 YYREEE (reference sequence).

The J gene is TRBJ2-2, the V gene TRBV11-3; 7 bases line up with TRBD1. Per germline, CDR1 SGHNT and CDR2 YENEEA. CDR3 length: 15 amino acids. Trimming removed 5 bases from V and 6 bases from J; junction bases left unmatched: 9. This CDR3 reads CASSNRDSLPGELFF. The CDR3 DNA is TGTGCCAGCAGCAACCGGGACAGTCTCCCCGGGGAGCTGTTTTTT.